These 15 T cell receptor beta chains were all obtained from the same sample, sequenced in a study of long-term antiretroviral therapy in people with HIV. The libraries were made with immunoSEQ v3.0 at survey level. Clones were read by immunoSEQ multiplex PCR, and TCRdb kept only the in-frame ones, dropping some. The sample shows around 19,000 clones, about 78% of them seen only once. The sample consisted of unsorted PBMCs, taken 2.9 years after starting antiretroviral therapy. The receptors stem from a woman in her 30s with HIV.

The chain uses TRBV9 and TRBJ2-5; 9 nucleotides match TRBD1. With V trimmed by 1 base and J by 2 bases, 3 bases remained unmatched. Per the germline V gene, CDR1 is SGDLS and CDR2 is YYNGEE. The CDR3 consists of 15 residues. In DNA form, the CDR3 reads TGTGCCAGCAGCGTAAGGGGGACAGGGCAAGAGACCCAGTACTTC. Residues: CASSVRGTGQETQYF.

This clone was observed a handful of times. This chain links TRBV25-1 with TRBJ2-7; D is possibly TRBD1 (6 bases). V was clipped by 6 bases and J by 2 bases, with 11 bases between them. The CDR3 runs to 13 residues. CDR1 and CDR2 (germline): MGHDK, SYGVNS. CDR3 sequence reads: CASRDSRTYEQYF. The CDR3 DNA sequence: TGTGCCAGCAGGGACAGTCGGACCTACGAGCAGTACTTC.

The chain uses TRBV5-6 and TRBJ1-2; D is perhaps TRBD1 (6 bases). The CDR3 length is 13 residues. CDR1 SGHDT and CDR2 YYEEEE come from the germline V gene. Trimming left V 1 base short and J 3 bases short, with 7 bases between. CDR3 amino acids: CASSLHRDYGYTF. In DNA form, the CDR3 reads TGTGCCAGCAGCTTGCACAGGGACTATGGCTACACCTTC.

The count of this clone is one. Other DNA sequences in the same sample also yield this CDR3. CDR3 sequence: CASSWGTVNEQFF. The CDR3 bases are TGTGCCAGCAGCTGGGGGACAGTCAATGAGCAGTTCTTC. The V gene is TRBV5-6, the J gene TRBJ2-1, with 7 bases aligning to TRBD1. Trimming at V came to 3 bases and at J to 6 bases, leaving 3 bases not matched to a gene. CDR3 length: 13 amino acids. Germline V gene sequence: CDR1 SGHDT, CDR2 YYEEEE. The full variable domain, completed using reference TRBV5-6 and TRBJ2-1, is DAGVTQSPTHLIKTRGQQVTLRCSPKSGHDTVSWYQQALGQGPQFIFQYYEEEERQRGNFPDRFSGHQFPNYSSELNVNALLLGDSALYLCASSWGTVNEQFFGPGTRLTVL.

The chain links TRBV4-1 to TRBJ2-7; D may be TRBD1 (6 bases). Trimming took off 4 bases at V and 2 bases at J, with 21 bases between the two ends. Germline CDR1 is MGHRA and CDR2 is YSYEKL. The CDR3 is made up of 17 amino acids. CDR3 in amino acids: CASSRTPPPRGTYEQYF. CDR3 in DNA: TGCGCCAGCAGCCGGACCCCCCCGCCAAGGGGGACCTACGAGCAGTACTTC.

This sequence joins TRBV5-1 and TRBJ1-1; a weak D match, TRBD1 (5 bases). Germline assignment: CDR1 SGHRS and CDR2 YFSETQ. This CDR3 has 13 amino acids. V lost 0 bases and J lost 4, with 7 bases in between. The CDR3 sequence is CASSLAGSTEAFF. The CDR3 DNA reads TGCGCCAGCAGCTTGGCAGGGTCCACTGAAGCTTTCTTT.

The genes are TRBV7-3 and TRBJ2-3; unclear D gene. The germline gives CDR1 SGHTA, CDR2 FQGTGA. CDR3 length: 15 residues. Trimming took 2 bases from V and 1 from J, leaving 10 bases between them. CDR3 sequence: CASSLFGVGTDTQYF. CDR3 DNA sequence: TGTGCCAGCAGCTTATTTGGGGTAGGCACAGATACGCAGTATTTT. Filled out from reference TRBV7-3 and TRBJ2-3, the complete variable domain reads GAGVSQTPSNKVTEKGKYVELRCDPISGHTALYWYRQSLGQGPEFLIYFQGTGAADDSGLPNDRFFAVRPEGSVSTLKIQRTERGDSAVYLCASSLFGVGTDTQYFGPGTRLTVL.

The gene calls are TRBV6-5 and TRBJ1-1, with D tentatively TRBD1 (5 bases). Germline loops: CDR1 MNHEY, CDR2 SVGAGI. This CDR3 has 12 amino acids. Trimming left V 8 bases short and J 3 bases short, with 10 bases between. The CDR3 nucleotides read TGTGCCAGCGAGGGGACGCACACTGAAGCTTTCTTT. Protein: CASEGTHTEAFF.

The genes are TRBV6-1 and TRBJ1-1; a weak D match, TRBD1 (5 bases). Germline V gene sequence: CDR1 MNHNS, CDR2 SASEGT. This CDR3 is 15 amino acids long. V gave up 6 bases and J gave up 4 bases, with 18 bases separating them. The CDR3 region has the DNA TGTGCCAGCAGCACTCCCCAGGGAGTGGGCACTGAAGCTTTCTTT. Its protein is CASSTPQGVGTEAFF.

V gene TRBV7-9 combines with J gene TRBJ1-2; the D is unclear. The V end lost 2 bases, the J end lost 8 bases, and 12 bases lay between the germline ends. Germline CDR1 SEHNR, CDR2 FQNEAQ (reference sequence). The CDR3 consists of 13 residues. Here the CDR3 reads CASSLPPAGGYTF. The CDR3 DNA sequence: TGTGCCAGCAGCTTACCCCCTGCGGGAGGCTACACCTTC.

V is TRBV6-1 and J is TRBJ2-5; no definite D call. This CDR3 is 14 amino acids long. CDR1 is MNHNS, CDR2 SASEGT, per germline. V lost 5 bases, J lost 0 bases, and 10 bases lay in between. DNA of the CDR3: TGTGCCAGCAGTCCTCGGGCCTACCAAGAGACCCAGTACTTC. It encodes CASSPRAYQETQYF.

The CDR3 DNA follows: TGCGCCAGCAGCCACCGGGACCTCCAAGAGACCCAGTACTTC. It is translated as CASSHRDLQETQYF. This chain joins TRBV4-1 and TRBJ2-5; the D gene could be TRBD1 or TRBD2 (5 bases each). Trimming took 3 bases from V and 1 from J, leaving 9 bases between them. The CDR3 has 14 amino acids. Germline lookup yields CDR1 MGHRA and CDR2 YSYEKL.

V is TRBV2 and J is TRBJ1-2, with D unclear. The CDR3 runs 16 residues. Between the trimmed V and J ends, which lost 3 bases and 1 base, there was a span of 15 bases. CDR1 SNHLY and CDR2 FYNNEI come from the germline V gene. CDR3: CASSDGVALLNYGYTF. The CDR3, as DNA: TGTGCCAGCAGTGATGGGGTAGCCTTACTTAACTATGGCTACACCTTC.

This clone was seen more than once but under ten times. J is TRBJ1-4 and V is TRBV14, with unresolved D. The CDR3 extends over 13 amino acids. CDR1 SGHDN and CDR2 FVKESK come from the germline V gene. V shed 4 bases and J shed 8 bases, with 11 bases lying between them. The CDR3 DNA follows: TGTGCCAGCAGCCGAGGGATATTGGAAAAACTGTTTTTT. It codes for CASSRGILEKLFF.

The chain couples TRBV5-1 to TRBJ2-4; the D gene is possibly TRBD1 (5 bases). Trimming took 1 base from V and 3 from J, leaving 17 bases between them. CDR1 SGHRS and CDR2 YFSETQ come from the germline V gene. The CDR3 is 17 residues long. The CDR3: CASSLQTLTGHKNIQYF. The CDR3 nucleotides read TGCGCCAGCAGCTTGCAGACTCTTACAGGACACAAAAACATTCAGTACTTC.